The 23 T cell receptor beta chains in this list originate from one sample, sequenced in a study of cytomegalovirus exposure and HLA in healthy donors. Amplification used 60 Vbeta primers and 13 Jbeta primers. This table comes from immunoSEQ multiplex PCR, and its TCRdb copy is limited to in-frame clones, with some not included. The sample shows nearly 110,000 clones, around 82% of them seen only once. Input material: PBMCs. The receptors come from a man in his fifties in good health and CMV-seronegative.

The chain has TRBV7-3 and TRBJ2-7, with 8 bases matching TRBD1. Per germline, CDR1 SGHTA and CDR2 FQGTGA. The CDR3 is 15 amino acids. V lost 2 bases, J lost 0 bases, and 3 bases stayed unmatched. CDR3 DNA sequence: TGTGCCAGCAGCTTATCAGGGGGCCTCTCCTACGAGCAGTACTTC. Residues: CASSLSGGLSYEQYF.

The chain employs TRBV9 and TRBJ2-7; D remains ambiguous. The CDR3 covers 10 residues. V dropped 9 bases and J dropped 4 bases, with 8 bases sitting between them. Germline V gives CDR1 SGDLS, CDR2 YYNGEE. The CDR3 DNA sequence: TGTGCCAATCAGGCATACGAGCAGTACGTC. It encodes CANQAYEQYV.

The rearrangement links TRBV7-6 to TRBJ1-5; D might be TRBD1 (5 bases). CDR1 and CDR2 from the germline V gene are SGHVS and FNYEAQ. CDR3 size: 15 residues. V dropped 0 bases and J dropped 10 bases, with 16 bases sitting between them. The CDR3 nucleotides read TGTGCCAGCAGCTTAGCTTCGGCAGGGAATGGTCCCCAGCATTTT. It is translated as CASSLASAGNGPQHF.

The chain recombines TRBV5-6 with TRBJ2-6, with TRBD1 as a possible D gene (6 bases). Germline CDR1 and CDR2: SGHDT and YYEEEE. The CDR3 runs to 15 residues. The V end was cut by 4 bases, the J end by 4 bases, with 12 bases between. The CDR3 is CASSIGGVGANVLTF. For the CDR3, the DNA is TGTGCCAGCAGCATTGGGGGCGTGGGGGCCAACGTCCTGACTTTC.

The V gene is TRBV14, the J gene TRBJ1-4; TRBD1 might be the D (5 bases). V was clipped by 1 base and J by 7 bases, with 10 bases between them. CDR3 length: 14 residues. Germline CDR1 SGHDN, CDR2 FVKESK. CDR3 sequence (DNA): TGTGCCAGCAGCCAAGGGGACTGGATTGAAAAACTGTTTTTT. This codes for CASSQGDWIEKLFF.

The chain employs TRBV10-3 and TRBJ1-1; TRBD1 might be the D (6 bases). CDR3 size: 13 residues. Germline V gene data show CDR1 as ENHRY and CDR2 as SYGVKD. V was clipped by 7 bases and J by 4 bases, with 13 bases between them. DNA for the CDR3: TGTGCCATCACTCGGGGGGGCTTCACTGAAGCTTTCTTT. Translating it yields CAITRGGFTEAFF.

The V gene is TRBV19, the J gene TRBJ1-4; D gene unclear. Germline CDR1 and CDR2: LNHDA and SQIVND (reference sequence). The CDR3 is 15 residues long. V was trimmed by 3 bases and J by 8 bases, leaving 16 bases between them. CDR3 protein: CASSITGGRVEKLFF. CDR3 coding DNA: TGTGCCAGTAGTATCACCGGAGGACGGGTGGAAAAACTGTTTTTT.

V is TRBV19 and J is TRBJ1-2; perhaps TRBD1 as D (6 bases). V lost 2 bases and J 7 bases, leaving 23 bases between the germline ends. Germline lookup yields CDR1 LNHDA and CDR2 SQIVND (reference sequence). The CDR3 sequence is 17 residues long. Here the CDR3 DNA reads TGTGCCAGTAGTATAATAGGCGAGACAGGAGTCGTAGGTGGCTACACCTTC. Translated: CASSIIGETGVVGGYTF.

CDR3 loop: CASSQDYRSRRTQYF. CDR3 sequence (DNA): TGCGCCAGCAGCCAGGACTACCGTTCTAGGCGGACCCAGTACTTC. The chain carries TRBV4-3 and TRBJ2-5; a weak D match, TRBD2 (6 bases). CDR3 size: 15 residues. In germline, CDR1 is LGHNA, CDR2 YSLEER. V was cut by 3 bases and J by 7 bases, with 18 bases left in between.

The gene calls are TRBV29-1 and TRBJ1-1, with a tentative D call TRBD1 (5 bases). This CDR3 contains 14 residues. Trimming took 4 bases from V and 0 from J, leaving 12 bases between them. Germline assignment: CDR1 SQVTM and CDR2 ANQGSEA. CDR3 protein: CSVVGGSVNTEAFF. The CDR3 DNA reads TGCAGCGTTGTGGGGGGTTCGGTGAACACTGAAGCTTTCTTT.

This chain connects TRBV5-4 to TRBJ2-1; 10 nucleotides line up with TRBD2. V was clipped by 4 bases and J by 6 bases; unmatched bases: 10. The germline V gene encodes CDR1 SGHNT and CDR2 YYREEE (reference sequence). CDR3 length: 16 residues. The CDR3 region is CASSDQRGGRVNEQFF. The CDR3 nucleotides read TGTGCCAGCAGCGACCAGCGGGGGGGCCGAGTCAATGAGCAGTTCTTC.

This clone has only a few counts. The gene calls are TRBV6-5 and TRBJ1-3; D is unresolved. The CDR3 consists of 11 residues. Looked up from germline, CDR1 is MNHEY and CDR2 is SVGAGI. Trimming cost V 6 bases and J 7 bases, with 7 bases left between them. CDR3: CASSLGNTIYF. The CDR3, as DNA: TGTGCCAGCAGCCTCGGGAACACCATATATTTT.

The V and J genes are TRBV6-5 and TRBJ2-7; D might be TRBD1 (6 bases). CDR1 is MNHEY, CDR2 SVGAGI, per germline. The V end was cut by 5 bases, the J end by 4 bases, with 18 bases between. CDR3 length: 15 residues. CDR3 nucleotide sequence: TGTGCCAGCAGTGGATCCGGGACACTAACTTACGAGCAGTACTTC. Protein: CASSGSGTLTYEQYF.

The rearrangement links TRBV6-5 to TRBJ1-2; 9 bases map to TRBD1. CDR3 length: 14 amino acids. Germline trimming cut 7 bases from V and 8 bases from J; bases unmatched to any gene: 11. From germline, CDR1 is MNHEY and CDR2 SVGAGI. The CDR3, as DNA: TGTGCCAGCACAATAGGGACAGGGAGCGCCGGCTACACCTTC. It yields the protein CASTIGTGSAGYTF.

V usage is TRBV7-2 and J usage is TRBJ1-2, with TRBD1 as a possible D gene (5 bases). CDR1 and CDR2 (germline): SGHTA, FQGNSA. The CDR3 contains 12 residues. Trimming took off 6 bases at V and 14 bases at J, with 19 bases between the two ends. The CDR3 DNA reads as TGTGCCAGCAGTCTGAGGGAGGCCCGGGGGACCTTC. It specifies CASSLREARGTF.

The rearrangement joins TRBV6-6 to TRBJ1-1; possible D gene TRBD1, 5 bases. V shed 2 bases and J shed 5 bases, with 12 bases lying between them. Germline CDR1 MNHNY, CDR2 SVGAGI (reference sequence). The CDR3 consists of 14 residues. In DNA form, the CDR3 reads TGTGCCAGCAGTTACGGCGGGGGGTCGACTGAAGCTTTCTTT. It codes for CASSYGGGSTEAFF.

This rearrangement joins TRBV5-5 to TRBJ2-3; tentative D call: TRBD2 (6 bases). Trimming cost V 2 bases and J 1 base, with 14 bases left between them. Germline V gene data show CDR1 as SGHKS and CDR2 as YYEKEE (reference sequence). The CDR3 sequence is 16 residues long. The CDR3 bases are TGTGCCAGCAGCTTAGGAGGGCGGGGCCGCACAGATACGCAGTATTTT. It yields the protein CASSLGGRGRTDTQYF.

This CDR3 reads CASSPDRAGNQPQHF. DNA for the CDR3: TGCGCCAGCAGCCCCGACAGGGCCGGGAACCAGCCCCAGCATTTT. V is TRBV5-1 and J is TRBJ1-5; 7 bases are shared with TRBD1. The ends lost 4 bases at V and 7 bases at J; junction bases unmatched: 11. This CDR3 has 15 amino acids. Germline loops: CDR1 SGHRS, CDR2 YFSETQ.

This clone was detected a few times. This chain uses TRBV6-1 with TRBJ1-1; D is possibly TRBD1 (6 bases). Germline V gene data show CDR1 as MNHNS and CDR2 as SASEGT. The CDR3 length is 14 residues. The V end was cut by 6 bases, the J end by 1 base, with 12 bases between. Written as DNA, the CDR3 is TGTGCCAGCAGCACCCACAGGGCGAACACTGAAGCTTTCTTT. This gives the protein CASSTHRANTEAFF.

V gene TRBV7-3 combines with J gene TRBJ1-1; the D is unclear. The V end was cut by 5 bases, the J end by 1 base, with 11 bases between. CDR3 length equals 14 residues. Germline lookup yields CDR1 SGHTA and CDR2 FQGTGA. The CDR3 bases are TGTGCCAGCAGCCTCGAACGGGAGAACACTGAAGCTTTCTTT. This sequence encodes CASSLERENTEAFF. Drawing the rest from reference TRBV7-3 and TRBJ1-1, the complete variable domain is GAGVSQTPSNKVTEKGKYVELRCDPISGHTALYWYRQSLGQGPEFLIYFQGTGAADDSGLPNDRFFAVRPEGSVSTLKIQRTERGDSAVYLCASSLERENTEAFFGQGTRLTVV.

In DNA, the CDR3 is TGTGCCAGTGGAGACAGGGGATTTACTGAAGCTTTCTTT. Translated, it gives CASGDRGFTEAFF. V gene TRBV19 combines with J gene TRBJ1-1; 8 bases agree with TRBD1. The V segment lost 8 bases and the J segment 5 bases; nucleotides outside the gene matches: 7. The CDR3 extends over 13 amino acids. Germline loops: CDR1 LNHDA, CDR2 SQIVND (reference sequence).

This chain links TRBV23-1 with TRBJ2-2; 11 bases agree with TRBD1. TRBV23-1 is known as an ORF, though its function is uncertain. Trimming at V came to 0 bases and at J to 6 bases, leaving 12 bases not matched to a gene. CDR3 length equals 19 residues. CDR3 in amino acids: CASSQSGQGAPQPAGELFF. For the CDR3, the DNA is TGCGCCAGCAGTCAATCTGGACAGGGGGCCCCCCAACCGGCCGGGGAGCTGTTTTTT.

V usage is TRBV10-2 and J usage is TRBJ1-1; D unresolved. The CDR3 sequence is 16 residues long. Germline-derived CDR1 and CDR2 are WSHSY and SAAADI. The V end was cut by 5 bases, the J end by 6 bases, with 22 bases between. The CDR3 nucleotides read TGCGCCAGCAGTCAGAGCCCCCGGGGAGGGAGGGCTGAAGCTTTCTTT. Amino acids: CASSQSPRGGRAEAFF.